Below, one TCR beta chain is given with its context. This sample was taken from a study of blood T cell repertoires in COVID-19. CDR1 and CDR2 from the germline V gene are GTSNPN and SVGIG (reference sequence). The CDR3 totals 13 residues. After removal of 5 bases from V and 2 bases from J, the junction contained 4 bases not matched to a gene. Donors were grouped by their self-reported clinical history. The repertoire was sequenced with immunoSEQ multiplex PCR; TCRdb's copy has only in-frame clones and lacks some. The sample comprises approximately 140,000 clones, roughly four fifths of which are singletons, and about 3.4% rests with the top ten.

This TCR derives from a woman aged 50 to 60 with acute COVID-19. The rearrangement joins TRBV30 to TRBJ1-1, with 8 bases fitting TRBD1. The sequencing sample was made of PBMCs or T cells enriched from blood (not recorded which). CDR3 amino acids: CAWRGQGNTEAFF. Written as DNA, the CDR3 is TGTGCCTGGCGCGGACAGGGCAACACTGAAGCTTTCTTT.